This T cell receptor (beta chain) was obtained from a study of somatic mutations in cytotoxic T cells in rheumatoid arthritis (dated by TCRdb to the late 2010s). Background for the entire study: Before any treatment started and right after they were diagnosed, patients gave peripheral blood samples (less than 33 ml EDTA). A FACSAria II or Sony SH800 was used to flow-sort some V beta antibody-stained T-cell populations at nearly 100% purity, and TCRB sequencing was also done on sorted V beta1+ cells. In newly diagnosed rheumatoid arthritis without treatment, the study examined if expanded CD8+ T-cell clones harbor somatic mutations, relying on TCRB deep sequencing to characterize clonality. TCRB deep sequencing was performed for under 75 rheumatoid arthritis patients and 20 healthy controls. Median age was essentially the same in the patient group and the control group. General conclusions and limits of the study: Viral specificity could not be ruled out by absence from virus-specific databases, and the antigen targets of the expanded CD8+ clones remained unknown. In about an eighth of the roughly 65 patients the largest CD8+ clone exceeded 20% of CD8+ cells, and several identical CD8+ TCRB sequences were shared between blood and synovial fluid. CD8+ T-cell clonality in rheumatoid arthritis patients was not significantly different from that in age-matched healthy controls. An increase of CD8+ clonality with age was seen in patients (Spearman r ~ 0.47) but not in healthy controls.

Sequencing of TCRB CDR3 was done on genomic DNA with the immunoSEQ assay. Concerning the study's data processing: Only a few patient CD8+ clones larger than 1% matched published virus-specific TCRB sequences when compared against them. Nothing other than productive TCRB rearrangements was included in the analyses. Clonality was calculated as a Shannon entropy-based productive clonality index, and a clone was defined by a unique TCRB CDR3 sequence. Repertoire overlap for a pair of samples was computed from each clone's template counts relative to total templates per sample. Flow cytometry-measured V-gene usage correlated with V-gene usage from TCRB sequencing, with a Spearman r of more than 0.6. TCRdb holds this immuneACCESS table with in-frame rearrangements only. Some clones are missing; in checked studies, unresolved V genes explain under half, and the rest has no known cause. V and J calls plus clone size are reproduced from that table; the DNA served to infer D and trimming. Counted in this sample were about 660 clones; 60% to 75% of them appeared once. The ten most abundant clones make up almost 50% of the sample.

As concerns this clone: Its antigen remains undetermined. No quality values exist for individual bases; no much larger clone is one base distant.

CD4+ and CD8+ cells were isolated by positive magnetic bead selection on an AutoMACS, and purity was checked by flow cytometry. After a first flow cytometry screen using a TCR V beta antibody panel, clonal expansions were characterized through TCRB deep sequencing of sorted CD8+ fractions. Ficoll-Paque PLUS density gradient separation was used to isolate peripheral blood mononuclear cells. Nucleospin Tissue or Tissue XS kits were used to extract DNA from CD4-enriched, CD8-enriched or PBMC samples, and a Qubit 2.0 fluorometer was used for quantification. The source of this sequence is an adult with rheumatoid arthritis. Material: CD8+ T cells sorted from blood.

CDR3 loop: CASSPGYNYEQYF. The bases are TGTGCCAGTAGTCCCGGTTATAACTACGAGCAGTACTTC. This chain joins TRBV19 to TRBJ2-5, with the D gene call left open. Matching the DNA end better, TRBJ2-7 makes the J call doubtful. The germline V gene (reference sequence) supplies CDR1 LNHDA and CDR2 SQIVND. The CDR3 measures 13 amino acids from cysteine to phenylalanine. Of the read, only the CDR3 DNA is kept; its 39 bases are in frame from base 1.